This T cell receptor beta chain comes out of a study of cytomegalovirus exposure and HLA in healthy donors. CDR3 length: 15 residues. Trimming removed 3 bases from V and 5 bases from J, with 17 bases in between. CDR1 SGDLS and CDR2 YYNGEE come from the germline V gene. The primer mix had 60 Vbeta and 13 Jbeta primers. Libraries were prepared by immunoSEQ multiplex PCR; TCRdb keeps only in-frame clonotypes and omits some of them. This sample has about 76,000 clones, with under 80% found just once. The clonotype comes from a man aged 55-75 years in good health and CMV-seropositive. Sequencing was carried out using PBMCs. This rearrangement joins TRBV9 to TRBJ2-5; D perhaps matches TRBD2 (7 bases). The DNA of the CDR3 is TGTGCCAGCAGCGAGGGGAGGGGGGTCGGGGAGACCCAGTACTTC. Its protein is CASSEGRGVGETQYF.